The 32 T cell receptor beta chains reported below all come from one sample, sequenced in a study of T cell changes during pregnancy in multiple sclerosis. Profiled with immunoSEQ multiplex PCR; TCRdb holds only in-frame clones, not every one. The top ten hold 0.9% to 0.95% of the sample, which has more than 70,000 clones, 75% to 95% seen once. Sample: peripheral blood, taken before pregnancy. These receptors originate from a female donor with multiple sclerosis, enrolled in a pregnancy study.

This clone was seen a few times. CDR3 residues: CASRWTGMAFF. The CDR3 bases are TGTGCCAGCAGGTGGACAGGGATGGCTTTCTTT. The chain combines TRBV2 with TRBJ1-1; 8 nucleotides agree with TRBD1. The V and J ends lost 6 bases and 11 bases, in that order; junction bases with no gene match: 5. CDR3 length equals 11 residues. The germline V gene has CDR1 SNHLY and CDR2 FYNNEI.

The gene calls are TRBV5-4 and TRBJ2-7; 7 bases align to TRBD2. Germline V gives CDR1 SGHNT, CDR2 YYREEE (reference sequence). The CDR3 runs to 17 residues. The V gene end was trimmed by 1 base and the J gene end by 1 base; junction bases not matched to a gene: 11. This CDR3 is CASSLPSGLGQSYEQYF. The CDR3, as DNA: TGTGCCAGCAGCTTGCCTAGCGGACTAGGGCAATCCTACGAGCAGTACTTC.

This chain uses TRBV15 with TRBJ2-1; TRBD2 matches 12 bases. Germline loops: CDR1 LNHNV, CDR2 YYDKDF (reference sequence). The CDR3 consists of 16 residues. The V and J ends lost 2 bases and 7 bases, in that order; junction bases with no gene match: 6. As DNA, the CDR3 is TGTGCCACCAGCAGACCGGGACTAGCGGGTTCTAATGAGCAGTTCTTC. Protein sequence: CATSRPGLAGSNEQFF.

The gene calls are TRBV15 and TRBJ1-3; 9 bases align to TRBD1. Germline V gene lookup returns CDR1 LNHNV and CDR2 YYDKDF (reference sequence). The V segment lost 3 bases and the J segment 0 bases; nucleotides outside the gene matches: 3. This CDR3 comprises 16 residues. The CDR3 coding sequence is TGTGCCACCAGCAGGGCGGACAGGGGCTCTGGAAACACCATATATTTT. The encoded protein is CATSRADRGSGNTIYF.

J is TRBJ2-1 and V is TRBV27, with 11 bases identical to TRBD2. Germline CDR1 reads MNHEY; CDR2 reads SMNVEV (reference sequence). This CDR3 has 15 residues. V shed 6 bases, J shed 4 bases, and the junction held 5 bases outside the gene matches. CDR3 nucleotides: TGTGCCAGCAGCGTCGGACTAGCGGGTTACAATGAGCAGTTCTTC. Translating gives CASSVGLAGYNEQFF.

This clone was detected only once. The V and J genes are TRBV7-3 and TRBJ2-3, with a weak D call TRBD2 (6 bases). The CDR3 runs to 13 residues. V dropped 3 bases and J dropped 7 bases, with 11 bases sitting between them. Looked up from germline, CDR1 is SGHTA and CDR2 is FQGTGA. The CDR3 loop reads CASSFGTFNTQYF. CDR3 nucleotide sequence: TGTGCCAGCAGCTTCGGGACTTTCAATACGCAGTATTTT.

This clone was found once. The V gene is TRBV7-6, the J gene TRBJ2-1; maybe TRBD1 (5 bases). In germline, CDR1 is SGHVS, CDR2 FNYEAQ. With 5 bases removed from V and 0 bases from J, the gap between germline ends came to 26 bases. This CDR3 spans 20 amino acids. The CDR3 protein is CASSPGLFGRSLSSYNEQFF. The CDR3 nucleotides read TGTGCCAGCAGCCCAGGGTTATTCGGACGATCACTAAGCTCCTACAATGAGCAGTTCTTC.

This sequence joins TRBV10-3 and TRBJ2-7; 8 nucleotides match TRBD1. The germline CDR1 and CDR2 sequences are ENHRY and SYGVKD. The J segment lost 6 bases and the V segment lost 6 bases, leaving 7 bases of the junction unmatched. The CDR3 is made up of 13 amino acids. CDR3 region: CAISPGGWSEQYF. CDR3 coding DNA: TGTGCCATCAGCCCAGGGGGCTGGTCCGAGCAGTACTTC.

The chain joins TRBV6-5 to TRBJ2-2; TRBD2 is a possible D gene (5 bases). With 2 bases removed from V and 3 bases from J, the gap between germline ends came to 13 bases. In germline, CDR1 is MNHEY, CDR2 SVGAGI. CDR3 length: 16 amino acids. Here the CDR3 reads CASSYRPGADTGELFF. The CDR3 DNA reads as TGTGCCAGCAGTTACCGACCCGGAGCGGACACCGGGGAGCTGTTTTTT.

The chain joins TRBV6-6 to TRBJ1-3; a weak D match, TRBD1 (6 bases). The CDR3 is 15 residues long. V lost 1 base, J lost 6 bases, and 13 bases lay in between. Germline CDR1 MNHNY, CDR2 SVGAGI (reference sequence). The CDR3 sequence: CASSYFTGMENTIYF. In nucleotides, the CDR3 is TGTGCCAGCAGTTACTTTACAGGGATGGAAAACACCATATATTTT.

The rearrangement links TRBV12-5 to TRBJ2-2, with 10 nucleotides matching TRBD2. V shed 2 bases and J 2 bases; nucleotides not matched to a gene: 5. The CDR3 loop spans 17 amino acids. The germline V gene encodes CDR1 LGHNT and CDR2 FRNRAP. CDR3 sequence: CASGLFRTSGNTGELFF. The DNA of the CDR3 is TGTGCTAGTGGTTTGTTTCGGACTAGCGGTAACACCGGGGAGCTGTTTTTT.

This clone was seen more than once but under ten times. This chain uses TRBV4-1 with TRBJ2-4, with D tentatively TRBD2 (5 bases). The CDR3 totals 14 residues. The germline CDR1 and CDR2 sequences are MGHRA and YSYEKL. V lost 0 bases and J lost 7, with 10 bases in between. As DNA, the CDR3 is TGCGCCAGCAGCCAAGATGGTAGCGCGAACATTCAGTACTTC. Protein product: CASSQDGSANIQYF.

This clone was detected a few times. The rearrangement joins TRBV4-3 to TRBJ2-7; TRBD2 agrees at 8 bases. Germline values: CDR1 LGHNA, CDR2 YSLEER. This CDR3 comprises 15 residues. Unmatched junction bases numbered 4, after V lost 0 bases and J lost 3 bases. CDR3 in DNA: TGCGCCAGCAGCCAAGATGCGGGGGGTTTCTACGAGCAGTACTTC. Translating it yields CASSQDAGGFYEQYF.

This clone has a handful of counts. This chain uses TRBV30 with TRBJ2-7; D gene unclear. V lost 2 bases, J lost 2 bases, and 4 bases lay in between. This CDR3 region has 11 residues. Germline V gives CDR1 GTSNPN, CDR2 SVGIG (reference sequence). DNA for the CDR3: TGTGCCTGGAGTCGAGCCTACGAGCAGTACTTC. Its protein is CAWSRAYEQYF.

This chain links TRBV4-1 with TRBJ2-7; 10 bases map to TRBD1. Germline lookup yields CDR1 MGHRA and CDR2 YSYEKL. The CDR3 consists of 15 residues. V gave up 2 bases and J gave up 7 bases; unmatched junction bases: 8. CDR3: CASSQLRTGGGEQYF. The CDR3, as DNA: TGCGCCAGCAGCCAACTCCGGACAGGGGGAGGTGAGCAGTACTTC.

The V gene is TRBV21-1, the J gene TRBJ2-3; the D call in the table, TRBD1, was not verified against the DNA. TRBV21-1 is labeled a pseudogene. CDR3 length: 15 residues. CDR3 amino acids: CASSKGQGVTDTQYF. In DNA form, the CDR3 reads TGTGCCAGCAGCAAGGGGCAGGGGGTCACAGATACGCAGTATTTT.

J is TRBJ2-3 and V is TRBV11-3; tentative D call: TRBD2 (6 bases). The ends were cut back, 4 bases at V and 2 bases at J, with 10 bases in the middle. The CDR3 consists of 14 residues. Germline lookup yields CDR1 SGHNT and CDR2 YENEEA. This CDR3 is CASSSRRDTDTQYF. The CDR3 DNA reads as TGTGCCAGCAGCTCCCGGCGGGACACAGATACGCAGTATTTT.

This rearrangement joins TRBV2 to TRBJ1-5, with a possible D match to TRBD1 (6 bases). V lost 6 bases and J lost 0, with 9 bases in between. This CDR3 has 14 amino acids. Germline V gene lookup returns CDR1 SNHLY and CDR2 FYNNEI. The CDR3 loop is CASRQGNSNQPQHF. CDR3 sequence (DNA): TGTGCCAGCAGACAGGGCAATAGCAATCAGCCCCAGCATTTT.

The chain joins TRBV12-5 to TRBJ2-5, with 7 positions matching TRBD1. With V trimmed by 5 bases and J by 4 bases, 4 bases remained unmatched. Germline CDR1 is LGHNT and CDR2 is FRNRAP. This CDR3 is 13 amino acids long. CDR3 nucleotide sequence: TGTGCTAGTGGTCGAAACAGGGGAGAGACCCAGTACTTC. This translates into CASGRNRGETQYF.

This clone is a singleton in its sample. The chain carries TRBV27 and TRBJ2-1; 9 bases are a match to TRBD2. There are 16 residues in the CDR3. Germline trimming cut 4 bases from V and 2 bases from J; bases unmatched to any gene: 6. Per the germline V gene, CDR1 is MNHEY and CDR2 is SMNVEV (reference sequence). CDR3: CASSSPASGTYNEQFF. CDR3 bases: TGTGCCAGCAGTTCTCCCGCTAGCGGGACCTACAATGAGCAGTTCTTC.

This chain links TRBV9 with TRBJ2-7; TRBD2 aligns across 7 bases. Trimming took 0 bases from V and 2 from J; bases not matched to a gene: 8. Germline V gene sequence: CDR1 SGDLS, CDR2 YYNGEE. This CDR3 spans 16 amino acids. The CDR3, as DNA: TGTGCCAGCAGCGTAGGAGGAGCTAGCGGAACCTACGAGCAGTACTTC. Protein: CASSVGGASGTYEQYF.

This chain connects TRBV6-5 to TRBJ2-2, with D possibly being TRBD1 (6 bases). The length of the CDR3 is 15 residues. CDR1 and CDR2 (germline): MNHEY, SVGAGI. The germline V and J ends were trimmed by 5 bases and 4 bases, with 14 bases remaining between them. The CDR3 sequence is CASSLTGFGTGELFF. The CDR3 bases are TGTGCCAGCAGTCTCACAGGGTTTGGCACCGGGGAGCTGTTTTTT.

This sequence joins TRBV5-8 and TRBJ2-3; 11 positions agree with TRBD2. Germline V lookup: CDR1 SGHTS, CDR2 YDEGEE. This CDR3 comprises 16 residues. V lost 0 bases, J lost 0 bases, and 0 bases stayed unmatched. CDR3 amino acids: CASSLGLAGSTDTQYF. The CDR3, as DNA: TGTGCCAGCAGCTTGGGACTAGCGGGGAGCACAGATACGCAGTATTTT.

The V call is TRBV7-5, the J call TRBJ2-3; the DNA was not used to check the table's D call, TRBD2. TRBV7-5 is reported as a pseudogene. This CDR3 is built from 16 residues. DNA for the CDR3: TGTGTCAGAAGCTACGGACTAGCGGGGGGCACAGATACGCAGTATTTT. It yields the protein CVRSYGLAGGTDTQYF.

CDR3 residues: CASREGNQPQHF. CDR3 DNA sequence: TGTGCCAGCAGGGAGGGCAATCAGCCCCAGCATTTT. This sequence joins TRBV6-6 and TRBJ1-5; no definite D call. This CDR3 is 12 amino acids long. V lost 6 bases and J lost 2, with 5 bases in between. Germline V gene lookup returns CDR1 MNHNY and CDR2 SVGAGI (reference sequence).

The rearrangement links TRBV18 to TRBJ2-7; D is unresolved. Trimming pared 1 base from V and 1 base from J, leaving 8 bases between. Germline V lookup: CDR1 KGHSH, CDR2 LQKENI. This CDR3 is built from 14 residues. The CDR3 DNA follows: TGTGCCAGCTCACCACGTATAGATTCCTACGAGCAGTACTTC. Translation: CASSPRIDSYEQYF.

This rearrangement joins TRBV25-1 to TRBJ2-3; 8 nucleotides align to TRBD2. This CDR3 contains 13 residues. The germline V gene has CDR1 MGHDK and CDR2 SYGVNS. V trimming: 10 bases; J trimming: 3 bases; junction bases outside the gene matches: 6. The CDR3 is CATIAGTTDTQYF. In DNA form, the CDR3 reads TGTGCCACCATAGCGGGGACAACAGATACGCAGTATTTT.

This clone came up once. The chain couples TRBV9 to TRBJ2-7; 9 bases line up with TRBD2. Germline CDR1 SGDLS, CDR2 YYNGEE. The CDR3 contains 12 residues. Trimming cost V 5 bases and J 10 bases; bases outside gene matches: 7. CDR3 protein: CASRGASGVQYF. In DNA form, the CDR3 reads TGTGCCAGCAGAGGGGCTAGCGGGGTCCAGTACTTC.

The chain has TRBV7-2 and TRBJ2-7, with TRBD1 matching over 11 bases. CDR3 size: 15 residues. The V gene's germline CDR1 is SGHTA and CDR2 FQGNSA. V trimming: 5 bases; J trimming: 5 bases; junction bases outside the gene matches: 8. CDR3 sequence (DNA): TGTGCCAGCAGCCTGGGACAGGGGGTTTTCGACGAGCAGTACTTC. This codes for CASSLGQGVFDEQYF.

The CDR3 sequence is CARLCTGLTDTQYF. The DNA for the CDR3 is TGTGCCAGGCTATGCACAGGGCTCACAGATACGCAGTATTTT. V usage is TRBV27 and J usage is TRBJ2-3; a possible D gene is TRBD1 (6 bases). Germline loops: CDR1 MNHEY, CDR2 SMNVEV (reference sequence). With 9 bases removed from V and 2 bases from J, the gap between germline ends came to 15 bases. The CDR3 has 14 amino acids.

The V and J genes are TRBV5-1 and TRBJ2-5; 7 bases line up with TRBD2. Germline V gene data show CDR1 as SGHRS and CDR2 as YFSETQ. The V gene end was trimmed by 1 base and the J gene end by 2 bases; junction bases not matched to a gene: 5. There are 15 residues in the CDR3. Here the CDR3 DNA reads TGCGCCAGCAGCTTGTTAAGTAGCGGGCAAGAGACCCAGTACTTC. Translating it yields CASSLLSSGQETQYF.

The chain is built from TRBV9 and TRBJ2-2; maybe TRBD2 (5 bases). V was pared by 5 bases and J by 0 bases, with 17 bases between. This CDR3 has 17 amino acids. Germline CDR1 is SGDLS and CDR2 is YYNGEE. CDR3 sequence reads: CASSDAPGNPNTGELFF. CDR3 DNA sequence: TGTGCCAGCAGTGACGCTCCGGGGAATCCGAACACCGGGGAGCTGTTTTTT.